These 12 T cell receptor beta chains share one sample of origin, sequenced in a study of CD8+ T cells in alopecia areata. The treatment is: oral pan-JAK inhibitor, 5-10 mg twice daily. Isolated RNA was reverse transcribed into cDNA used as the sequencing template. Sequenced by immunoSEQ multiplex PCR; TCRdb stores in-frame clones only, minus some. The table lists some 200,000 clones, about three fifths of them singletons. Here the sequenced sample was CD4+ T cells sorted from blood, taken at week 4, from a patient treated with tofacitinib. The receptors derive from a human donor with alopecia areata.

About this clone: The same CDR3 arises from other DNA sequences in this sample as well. CDR3 sequence reads: CSVEDTGGYEQYF. The CDR3 DNA sequence: TGCAGCGTTGAAGATACCGGCGGCTACGAGCAGTACTTC. This chain uses TRBV29-1 with TRBJ2-7, with D unresolved. The V and J ends lost 0 bases and 3 bases respectively, with 9 bases between them. The CDR3 covers 13 residues. CDR1 and CDR2 from the germline V gene are SQVTM and ANQGSEA.

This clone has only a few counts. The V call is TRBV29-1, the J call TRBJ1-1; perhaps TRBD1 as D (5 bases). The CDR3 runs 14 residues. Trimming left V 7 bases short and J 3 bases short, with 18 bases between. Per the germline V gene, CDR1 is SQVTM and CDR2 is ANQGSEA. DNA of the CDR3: TGCAGCGCCCCATCGGTTGGAGGGGACACTGAAGCTTTCTTT. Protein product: CSAPSVGGDTEAFF.

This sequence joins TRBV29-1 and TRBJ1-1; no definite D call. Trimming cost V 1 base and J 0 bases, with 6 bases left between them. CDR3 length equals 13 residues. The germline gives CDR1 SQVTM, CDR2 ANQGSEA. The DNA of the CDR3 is TGCAGCGTTGAAGTGGAAATGAACACTGAAGCTTTCTTT. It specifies CSVEVEMNTEAFF.

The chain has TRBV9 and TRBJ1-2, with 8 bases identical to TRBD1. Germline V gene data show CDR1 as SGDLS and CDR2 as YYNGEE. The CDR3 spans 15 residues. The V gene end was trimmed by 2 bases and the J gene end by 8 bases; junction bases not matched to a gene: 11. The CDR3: CASSVSPGQGEGYTF. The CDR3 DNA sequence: TGTGCCAGCAGCGTTTCCCCCGGACAGGGAGAAGGCTACACCTTC.

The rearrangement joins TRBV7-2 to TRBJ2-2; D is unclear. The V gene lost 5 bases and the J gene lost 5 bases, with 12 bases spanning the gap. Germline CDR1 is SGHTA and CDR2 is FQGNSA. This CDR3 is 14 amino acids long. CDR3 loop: CASSPRRVTGELFF. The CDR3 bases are TGTGCCAGCAGCCCCAGGCGAGTTACCGGGGAGCTGTTTTTT.

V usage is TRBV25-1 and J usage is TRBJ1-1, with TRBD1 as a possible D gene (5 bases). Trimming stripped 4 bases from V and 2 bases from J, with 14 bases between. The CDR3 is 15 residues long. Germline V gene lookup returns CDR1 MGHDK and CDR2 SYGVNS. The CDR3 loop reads CASSATGTVNTEAFF. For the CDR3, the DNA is TGTGCCAGCAGTGCCACCGGGACGGTAAACACTGAAGCTTTCTTT. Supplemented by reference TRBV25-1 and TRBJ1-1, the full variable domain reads EADIYQTPRYLVIGTGKKITLECSQTMGHDKMYWYQQDPGMELHLIHYSYGVNSTEKGDLSSESTVSRIRTEHFPLTLESARPSHTSQYLCASSATGTVNTEAFFGQGTRLTVV.

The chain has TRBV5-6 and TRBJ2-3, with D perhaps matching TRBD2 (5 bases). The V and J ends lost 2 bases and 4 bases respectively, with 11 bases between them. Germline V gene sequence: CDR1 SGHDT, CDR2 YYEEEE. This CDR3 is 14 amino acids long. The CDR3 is CASSFDEGADTQYF. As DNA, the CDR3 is TGTGCCAGCAGCTTTGACGAGGGAGCAGATACGCAGTATTTT.

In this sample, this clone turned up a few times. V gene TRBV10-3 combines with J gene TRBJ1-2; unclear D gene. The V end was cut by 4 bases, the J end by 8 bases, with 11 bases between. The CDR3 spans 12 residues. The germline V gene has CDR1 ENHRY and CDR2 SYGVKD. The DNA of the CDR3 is TGTGCCATCAGTGGTTTGGGTAACGGCTACACCTTC. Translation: CAISGLGNGYTF.

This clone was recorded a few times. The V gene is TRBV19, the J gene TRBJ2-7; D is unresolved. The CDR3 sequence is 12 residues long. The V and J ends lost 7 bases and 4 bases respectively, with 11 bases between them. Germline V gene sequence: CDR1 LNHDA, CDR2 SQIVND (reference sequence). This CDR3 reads CASKGSTYEQYF. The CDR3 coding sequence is TGTGCCAGTAAGGGCAGTACTTACGAGCAGTACTTC.

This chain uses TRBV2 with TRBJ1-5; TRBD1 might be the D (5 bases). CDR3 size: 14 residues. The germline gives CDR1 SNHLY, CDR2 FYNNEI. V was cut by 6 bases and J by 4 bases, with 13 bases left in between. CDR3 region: CASSPLGVNQPQHF. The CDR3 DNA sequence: TGTGCCAGCAGCCCTTTGGGGGTAAATCAGCCCCAGCATTTT.

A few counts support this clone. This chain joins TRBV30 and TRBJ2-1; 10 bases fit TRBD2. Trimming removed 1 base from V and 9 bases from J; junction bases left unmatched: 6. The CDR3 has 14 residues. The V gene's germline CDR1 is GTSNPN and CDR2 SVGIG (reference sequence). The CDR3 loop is CAWSDGTSVTEQFF. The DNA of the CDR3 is TGTGCCTGGAGTGATGGGACTAGCGTTACTGAGCAGTTCTTC.

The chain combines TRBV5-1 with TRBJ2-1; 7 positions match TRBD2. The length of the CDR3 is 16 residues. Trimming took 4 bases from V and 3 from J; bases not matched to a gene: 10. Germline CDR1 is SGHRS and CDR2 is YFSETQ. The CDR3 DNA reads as TGCGCCAGCAGCCCGGGAGGCGGGGGAGACTACAATGAGCAGTTCTTC. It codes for CASSPGGGGDYNEQFF. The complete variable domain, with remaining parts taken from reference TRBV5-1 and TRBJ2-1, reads KAGVTQTPRYLIKTRGQQVTLSCSPISGHRSVSWYQQTPGQGLQFLFEYFSETQRNKGNFPGRFSGRQFSNSRSEMNVSTLELGDSALYLCASSPGGGGDYNEQFFGPGTRLTVL.